The 27 T cell receptor beta chains reported below all come from one sample, sequenced in a study of blood T cell repertoires in COVID-19. Assay: immunoSEQ multiplex PCR; the TCRdb copy retains only in-frame clones and omits some. This sample has tens of thousands of clones, with 80% to 90% found just once. Sequenced: peripheral blood. These receptors came from a middle-aged man with active COVID-19.

The rearrangement links TRBV19 to TRBJ2-1; tentatively, D is TRBD2 (6 bases). V was pared by 5 bases and J by 0 bases, with 14 bases between. Germline V gene sequence: CDR1 LNHDA, CDR2 SQIVND (reference sequence). CDR3 length: 16 residues. The CDR3 is CASSGGASSSYNEQFF. The CDR3 nucleotides read TGTGCCAGTAGTGGCGGGGCTAGCAGCTCCTACAATGAGCAGTTCTTC.

V is TRBV11-3 and J is TRBJ2-7; tentative D call: TRBD1 (6 bases). Between the trimmed V and J ends, which lost 3 bases and 6 bases, there was a span of 9 bases. Germline V CDR1 and CDR2: SGHNT, YENEEA. The CDR3 consists of 12 residues. The CDR3 reads CASSFRGGEQYF. The CDR3 nucleotides are TGTGCCAGCAGCTTTAGAGGGGGCGAGCAGTACTTC.

The chain couples TRBV4-3 to TRBJ2-5, with 9 nucleotides matching TRBD1. Germline trimming cut 3 bases from V and 6 bases from J; bases unmatched to any gene: 2. CDR1 is LGHNA, CDR2 YSLEER, per germline. CDR3 size: 13 residues. The chain's CDR3 is CASSHTGGKTQYF. The CDR3 DNA sequence: TGCGCCAGCAGCCATACAGGGGGCAAGACCCAGTACTTC.

The V call is TRBV6-2 or TRBV6-3, the J call TRBJ1-1; D is unresolved. V was pared by 2 bases and J by 4 bases, with 11 bases between. Per the germline V gene, CDR1 is MNHEY and CDR2 is SVGEGT. This CDR3 is built from 14 residues. CDR3 nucleotide sequence: TGTGCCAGCAGTTACGCTCTAGGAGCCACTGAAGCTTTCTTT. This codes for CASSYALGATEAFF.

V usage is TRBV19 and J usage is TRBJ1-3, with 9 bases matching TRBD1. Germline trimming cut 5 bases from V and 2 bases from J; bases unmatched to any gene: 7. Germline V CDR1 and CDR2: LNHDA, SQIVND (reference sequence). This CDR3 is 16 amino acids long. CDR3 sequence reads: CASSQGQGKTGNTIYF. In DNA, the CDR3 is TGTGCCAGTAGTCAAGGACAGGGGAAGACTGGAAACACCATATATTTT.

Only one count was recorded for this clone. This chain uses TRBV9 with TRBJ2-1; 9 positions agree with TRBD2. The CDR3 has 16 amino acids. Looked up from germline, CDR1 is SGDLS and CDR2 is YYNGEE. V trimming: 4 bases; J trimming: 8 bases; junction bases outside the gene matches: 13. CDR3 bases: TGTGCCAGCAGCCCTTCTGGCGGGGGGGCATCGGATGAGCAGTTCTTC. Translated: CASSPSGGGASDEQFF. Combining the CDR3 with reference TRBV9 and TRBJ2-1 gives the whole variable domain DSGVTQTPKHLITATGQRVTLRCSPRSGDLSVYWYQQSLDQGLQFLIQYYNGEERAKGNILERFSAQQFPDLHSELNLSSLELGDSALYFCASSPSGGGASDEQFFGPGTRLTVL.

This sequence joins TRBV19 and TRBJ2-1, with 7 nucleotides matching TRBD1. The CDR3 extends over 12 amino acids. The V segment lost 3 bases and the J segment 7 bases; nucleotides outside the gene matches: 0. Germline CDR1 reads LNHDA; CDR2 reads SQIVND (reference sequence). This CDR3 reads CASSIRGNEQFF. CDR3 coding DNA: TGTGCCAGTAGTATCAGGGGGAATGAGCAGTTCTTC.

The CDR3 here is CASSLTGPYEQYF. The CDR3 DNA is TGTGCCAGCAGCTTAACAGGACCCTACGAGCAGTACTTC. The chain links TRBV7-2 to TRBJ2-7; TRBD1 is a possible D gene (5 bases). V gave up 2 bases and J gave up 2 bases, with 7 bases separating them. There are 13 residues in the CDR3. CDR1 and CDR2 (germline): SGHTA, FQGNSA.

The chain uses TRBV5-1 and TRBJ2-5; 7 nucleotides line up with TRBD1. The CDR3 is 15 residues long. The ends lost 4 bases at V and 5 bases at J; junction bases unmatched: 11. From germline, CDR1 is SGHRS and CDR2 YFSETQ. The CDR3 bases are TGCGCCAGCAGCCCAGACAGGGTTGGGCAGGAGACCCAGTACTTC. The encoded protein is CASSPDRVGQETQYF. The whole variable domain, remainder taken from reference TRBV5-1 and TRBJ2-5, is KAGVTQTPRYLIKTRGQQVTLSCSPISGHRSVSWYQQTPGQGLQFLFEYFSETQRNKGNFPGRFSGRQFSNSRSEMNVSTLELGDSALYLCASSPDRVGQETQYFGPGTRLLVL.

In DNA form, the CDR3 reads TGTGCCAGCAGTTTCCTTAGCGACTCCTACGAGCAGTACTTC. Its protein is CASSFLSDSYEQYF. The chain joins TRBV6-6 to TRBJ2-7; a possible D gene is TRBD2 (5 bases). V was shortened by 4 bases and J by 0 bases, with 10 bases between the two germline ends. This CDR3 spans 14 amino acids. Germline lookup yields CDR1 MNHNY and CDR2 SVGAGI (reference sequence).

The table lists this clone with a few counts. The gene calls are TRBV5-1 and TRBJ2-2; D is unresolved. The CDR3 covers 12 residues. V was clipped by 2 bases and J by 7 bases, with 6 bases between them. CDR1 SGHRS and CDR2 YFSETQ come from the germline V gene. CDR3 DNA: TGCGCCAGCAGCTTAGAGCGCGGGGAGCTGTTTTTT. It codes for CASSLERGELFF.

The chain has TRBV7-9 and TRBJ2-3; TRBD2 matches at 11 bases. CDR3 length: 15 amino acids. Germline values: CDR1 SEHNR, CDR2 FQNEAQ (reference sequence). The trim removed 6 bases at V and 2 bases at J, leaving 4 bases unmatched. The CDR3 is CASRLLAGVTDTQYF. The CDR3 DNA reads as TGTGCCAGCAGGTTACTAGCGGGAGTCACAGATACGCAGTATTTT. The variable domain in full, completed from reference TRBV7-9 and TRBJ2-3, reads DTGVSQNPRHKITKRGQNVTFRCDPISEHNRLYWYRQTLGQGPEFLTYFQNEAQLEKSRLLSDRFSAERPKGSFSTLEIQRTEQGDSAMYLCASRLLAGVTDTQYFGPGTRLTVL.

V is TRBV9 and J is TRBJ2-1; D not resolved. Germline lookup yields CDR1 SGDLS and CDR2 YYNGEE. The CDR3 extends over 15 amino acids. Trimming shortened V by 0 bases and J by 0 bases, and 7 bases separated the two germline ends. The CDR3 bases are TGTGCCAGCAGCGTAGAGTTGAGCTCCTACAATGAGCAGTTCTTC. It encodes CASSVELSSYNEQFF.

The rearrangement links TRBV6-4 to TRBJ2-7; a possible D gene is TRBD1 (5 bases). The CDR3 length is 15 residues. V was cut by 6 bases and J by 6 bases, with 21 bases left in between. Germline CDR1 reads MRHNA; CDR2 reads SNTAGT. The CDR3, as DNA: TGTGCCAGCAGAGGCGAGCCAGGGCCTACGTTCGAGCAGTACTTC. Translation gives CASRGEPGPTFEQYF.

The genes are TRBV2 and TRBJ2-1, with 8 bases that match TRBD1. Germline assignment: CDR1 SNHLY and CDR2 FYNNEI. J lost 0 bases, V lost 6 bases, and 22 bases had no gene match. The CDR3 covers 21 residues. The CDR3 coding sequence is TGTGCCAGCAGCTCCCTTCGGGCAGGGGGCTTCTCTGGGAGCTCCTACAATGAGCAGTTCTTC. This sequence encodes CASSSLRAGGFSGSSYNEQFF. Using reference TRBV2 and TRBJ2-1 for the parts outside the CDR3, the full variable domain is EPEVTQTPSHQVTQMGQEVILRCVPISNHLYFYWYRQILGQKVEFLVSFYNNEISEKSEIFDDQFSVERPDGSNFTLKIRSTKLEDSAMYFCASSSLRAGGFSGSSYNEQFFGPGTRLTVL.

V usage is TRBV27 and J usage is TRBJ2-2; 10 bases fit TRBD1. Losses at the gene ends were 7 bases for V and 3 bases for J; bases not matched to a gene: 17. Germline-derived CDR1 and CDR2 are MNHEY and SMNVEV (reference sequence). CDR3 length: 19 amino acids. CDR3 nucleotide sequence: TGTGCCAGCAACGACCCGCACCCCACCGGGACAGGGGACACCGGGGAGCTGTTTTTT. Protein product: CASNDPHPTGTGDTGELFF.

The chain uses TRBV2 and TRBJ2-6; D is perhaps TRBD1 (5 bases). V shed 5 bases and J shed 0 bases, with 8 bases lying between them. CDR1 and CDR2 from the germline V gene are SNHLY and FYNNEI. The CDR3 loop spans 15 amino acids. CDR3 in amino acids: CASSPQGSGANVLTF. The CDR3 DNA is TGTGCCAGCAGTCCCCAGGGCTCTGGGGCCAACGTCCTGACTTTC.

This rearrangement joins TRBV6-2 or TRBV6-3 to TRBJ2-1, with 8 nucleotides matching TRBD2. The V segment lost 4 bases and the J segment 0 bases; nucleotides outside the gene matches: 2. The V gene's germline CDR1 is MNHEY and CDR2 SVGEGT. CDR3 length: 15 amino acids. The DNA for the CDR3 is TGTGCCAGCAGTTTCACTAGCGGCTCCTACAATGAGCAGTTCTTC. It yields the protein CASSFTSGSYNEQFF.

The gene calls are TRBV7-2 and TRBJ1-2; tentatively, D is TRBD1 (6 bases). V lost 11 bases to trimming and J lost 1 base, with 14 bases between them. The CDR3 contains 13 residues. Looked up from germline, CDR1 is SGHTA and CDR2 is FQGNSA. For the CDR3, the DNA is TGTGCCGGTCGACAGGACCTTAACTATGGCTACACCTTC. Its protein is CAGRQDLNYGYTF.

V is TRBV2 and J is TRBJ2-7, with D possibly matching TRBD1 (5 bases). V was trimmed by 7 bases and J by 7 bases, leaving 20 bases between them. The CDR3 loop spans 14 amino acids. The germline CDR1 and CDR2 sequences are SNHLY and FYNNEI. This chain's CDR3 is CASIVEDTAREQYF. The DNA of the CDR3 is TGTGCCAGCATAGTTGAGGACACGGCTAGGGAGCAGTACTTC.

The chain employs TRBV11-3 and TRBJ2-1; TRBD2 matches 9 bases. CDR1 and CDR2 from the germline V gene are SGHNT and YENEEA. Trimming cost V 5 bases and J 3 bases; bases outside gene matches: 14. The CDR3 consists of 18 residues. The CDR3 nucleotides are TGTGCCAGCAGCCCGTCTAGTGTGGCGGGGGGGAGCTACAATGAGCAGTTCTTC. As protein: CASSPSSVAGGSYNEQFF.

This clone was observed once. The chain recombines TRBV24-1 with TRBJ2-5; the match to TRBD2 covers 7 bases. V shed 4 bases and J 5 bases; nucleotides not matched to a gene: 9. The CDR3 consists of 15 residues. CDR1 KGHDR and CDR2 SFDVKD come from the germline V gene. The chain's CDR3 is CATSDTGGTGETQYF. Here the CDR3 DNA reads TGTGCCACCAGTGACACGGGAGGCACTGGGGAGACCCAGTACTTC.

This clone has just one count. This chain links TRBV7-2 with TRBJ2-7; TRBD2 agrees at 9 bases. Germline V gene lookup returns CDR1 SGHTA and CDR2 FQGNSA. V shed 5 bases and J 5 bases; nucleotides not matched to a gene: 16. The CDR3 covers 17 residues. This chain's CDR3 is CASSLRLAGVGGDEQYF. The CDR3 region has the DNA TGTGCCAGCAGCCTAAGATTAGCGGGAGTCGGTGGGGACGAGCAGTACTTC.

V is TRBV7-2 and J is TRBJ1-6; possible D gene TRBD1, 5 bases. The V end was cut by 2 bases, the J end by 8 bases, with 13 bases between. The CDR3 is 15 amino acids. The germline CDR1 and CDR2 sequences are SGHTA and FQGNSA. The CDR3 DNA sequence: TGTGCCAGCAGCTTATCATGGGGCGTGGATTCACCCCTCCACTTT. It encodes CASSLSWGVDSPLHF.

The rearrangement links TRBV5-6 to TRBJ1-1; D call uncertain. CDR1 SGHDT and CDR2 YYEEEE come from the germline V gene. This CDR3 spans 15 amino acids. Trimming shortened V by 0 bases and J by 2 bases, and 11 bases separated the two germline ends. The CDR3 nucleotides read TGTGCCAGCAGCTTGGGTAGGAGAGCTAACACTGAAGCTTTCTTT. This encodes CASSLGRRANTEAFF.

The sample holds one count of this clone. V usage is TRBV5-4 and J usage is TRBJ2-3, with 10 nucleotides matching TRBD1. CDR3 size: 19 residues. The V segment lost 0 bases and the J segment 0 bases; nucleotides outside the gene matches: 10. Germline V CDR1 and CDR2: SGHNT, YYREEE (reference sequence). In DNA, the CDR3 is TGTGCCAGCAGCTTGGGGGGACAGGGGATCCCCTATAGCACAGATACGCAGTATTTT. This gives the protein CASSLGGQGIPYSTDTQYF. Drawing the rest from reference TRBV5-4 and TRBJ2-3, the complete variable domain is ETGVTQSPTHLIKTRGQQVTLRCSSQSGHNTVSWYQQALGQGPQFIFQYYREEENGRGNFPPRFSGLQFPNYSSELNVNALELDDSALYLCASSLGGQGIPYSTDTQYFGPGTRLTVL.

This chain uses TRBV7-2 with TRBJ2-4; 8 bases line up with TRBD1. Germline loops: CDR1 SGHTA, CDR2 FQGNSA. The CDR3 is made up of 14 amino acids. V shed 5 bases, J shed 4 bases, and the junction held 4 bases outside the gene matches. The CDR3 DNA is TGTGCCAGCAGCCAAACAGGGGGGAAAAACATTCAGTACTTC. Translating gives CASSQTGGKNIQYF.